The clone carrying this TCR beta chain was detected only once. Its matching antigen is unknown. The sample originates from a study of T cell responses to AZD1222 COVID-19 vaccine. Overall study findings and caveats: AZD1222 recipients seropositive at baseline numbered only six. After two AZD1222 doses, spike-specific TCR breadth and depth rose versus day 0.

Germline lookup yields CDR1 SGHNT and CDR2 YENEEA. Trimming stripped 5 bases from V and 6 bases from J, with 16 bases between. There are 15 residues in the CDR3. The method was immunoSEQ multiplex PCR; TCRdb's version includes in-frame clones alone and lacks a portion of them. The data hold over 130,000 clones, with 80% to 95% observed a single time. The sequencing here drew on peripheral blood, taken 28 days after the second AZD1222 dose. J is TRBJ2-2 and V is TRBV11-3, with D perhaps matching TRBD1 (8 bases). The sequence came from an adult who received the AZD1222 COVID-19 vaccine. The CDR3 nucleotides are TGTGCCAGCAGCCCTGGACAGGGAGGGGCCGGGGAGCTGTTTTTT. Its protein product is CASSPGQGGAGELFF.